Below, 5 T cell receptor beta chains from the same sample are listed, as sequenced in a study of shared clonotypes between healthy human individuals (dated by TCRdb to the early 2020s). CD8 naive samples were CD45RO-negative cells positively selected for CCR7, giving a CD45RA+CCR7+ population that excluded TemRA cells. To prepare the library, the immunoSEQ multiplex PCR assay was applied. In its TCRdb copy, this immuneACCESS table keeps in-frame sequences only and misses some clones. Where compared with another copy, unresolved V genes explain less than half of these, and the others have no known cause. Counted in this sample were some 2,100,000 clones; 93% of them appeared once. The leading ten clones occupy under 2% of the sample. The specimen sequenced was naive CD8+ T cells from PBMCs. Sample cell subset or site, as interpreted from the label and publication: CD45RA+CCR7+. The receptors come from a man aged 18 to 30 in good health. Some clones in this sample may be carry-over from other donors' samples.

The CDR3 nucleotides read TGTGCCAGCAGAGCGAGCGGGGGGGCGGATAAGGGAGCTTTCTTT. Translation gives CASRASGGADKGAFF. V and J are TRBV5-6 and TRBJ1-1, with a weak D call TRBD1 (6 bases). The V gene lost 5 bases and the J gene lost 10 bases, with 24 bases spanning the gap. This CDR3 has 15 amino acids. Germline-derived CDR1 and CDR2 are SGHDT and YYEEEE.

A word on this clone: Other DNA sequences of this sample code for an identical CDR3. This sequence joins TRBV9 and TRBJ1-4, with TRBD1 matching 9 bases. The junction had 2 bases not matched to a gene; V was cut back by 0 bases and J by 5 bases. The CDR3 sequence is 15 residues long. From germline, CDR1 is SGDLS and CDR2 YYNGEE. The CDR3 is CASSVDGTGNEKLFF. The DNA for the CDR3 is TGTGCCAGCAGCGTAGATGGGACAGGGAATGAAAAACTGTTTTTT.

To note about this clone: This sample also contains other DNA sequences that code for the same CDR3. The chain recombines TRBV19 with TRBJ2-3; the match to TRBD2 covers 8 bases. Germline CDR1 is LNHDA and CDR2 is SQIVND (reference sequence). This CDR3 is 14 amino acids long. V shed 5 bases and J 1 base; nucleotides not matched to a gene: 2. This CDR3 reads CASSLGLGTDTQYF. The CDR3 coding sequence is TGTGCCAGTAGTCTGGGACTAGGCACAGATACGCAGTATTTT.

The rearrangement uses TRBV7-2 and TRBJ2-7; D possibly corresponds to TRBD2 (5 bases). The CDR3 length is 17 residues. Trimming stripped 2 bases from V and 3 bases from J, with 20 bases between. Germline values: CDR1 SGHTA, CDR2 FQGNSA. For the CDR3, the DNA is TGTGCCAGCAGCTTAAGTCTCCGGGCAGGAGGAGGCTACGAGCAGTACTTC. Amino acids: CASSLSLRAGGGYEQYF. The complete variable domain, with remaining parts taken from reference TRBV7-2 and TRBJ2-7, reads GAGVSQSPSNKVTEKGKDVELRCDPISGHTALYWYRQSLGQGLEFLIYFQGNSAPDKSGLPSDRFSAERTGGSVSTLTIQRTQQEDSAVYLCASSLSLRAGGGYEQYFGPGTRLTVT.

The chain couples TRBV7-9 to TRBJ1-4; tentatively, D is TRBD1 (5 bases). The CDR3 contains 14 residues. CDR1 is SEHNR, CDR2 FQNEAQ, per germline (reference sequence). V lost 3 bases, J lost 5 bases, and 10 bases lay in between. The CDR3 nucleotides are TGTGCCAGCAGCTTCGGGACCCTCAATGAAAAACTGTTTTTT. It codes for CASSFGTLNEKLFF.